These 2 T cell receptor beta chains originate from one sample sequenced in a study of CD8+ T cells in alopecia areata. Treatment denoted: oral pan-JAK inhibitor, 5-10 mg twice daily. It was cDNA, reverse transcribed from extracted RNA, that served as the sequencing template. Using immunoSEQ multiplex PCR, the repertoire was profiled, and TCRdb retains in-frame clones only, with some absent. Of nearly 110,000 clones detected, 80% to 85% appear once; the ten largest clones hold around a quarter. The material sequenced was CD8+ T cells sorted from blood, taken at week 24, from a patient treated with tofacitinib. The source of these receptors is a human donor with alopecia areata.

A few counts support this clone. The V and J genes are TRBV5-1 and TRBJ2-2; 8 bases are shared with TRBD1. The CDR3 is made up of 15 amino acids. V lost 4 bases to trimming and J lost 1 base; unmatched junction nucleotides: 3. CDR1 SGHRS and CDR2 YFSETQ come from the germline V gene. The CDR3 DNA sequence: TGCGCCAGCAGCCGGGGGACAGGGAACACCGGGGAGCTGTTTTTT. This sequence encodes CASSRGTGNTGELFF.

This sequence joins TRBV27 and TRBJ2-1, with 9 bases lining up with TRBD2. CDR3 length: 17 residues. Trimming took 2 bases from V and 0 from J; bases not matched to a gene: 5. Germline assignment: CDR1 MNHEY and CDR2 SMNVEV (reference sequence). CDR3 in DNA: TGTGCCAGCAGTTTACTAGCGGGGCTGGACTCCTACAATGAGCAGTTCTTC. This translates into CASSLLAGLDSYNEQFF.